The entry below describes one T cell receptor (beta chain). Germline loops: CDR1 MDHEN, CDR2 SYDVKM. The V and J ends lost 2 bases and 5 bases respectively, with 7 bases between them. The CDR3 has 12 amino acids. The source of the sample is a study of blood T cell repertoires in COVID-19. Study in general: PBMCs, B-cell-depleted T cells, or T cells were the source of the cDNA or gDNA that made up the material.

Per the original methods: Amplification of reference gene primers provided the estimated nucleated cell counts. TCRdb's table, derived via immunoSEQ multiplex PCR, lists solely in-frame clones and lacks some. The V and J calls and the clone size are those of that table, but D and trimming were determined from the DNA. The sample carries approximately 210,000 clones, under 90% recorded once. The V call is TRBV28, the J call TRBJ2-7; D gene ambiguous. The source of this sequence is a woman between 35 and 50 years old with active or convalescent COVID-19. The sequencing sample was made of peripheral blood. The CDR3 region has the DNA TGTGCCAGCAGTTTAACGAGGAACGAGCAGTACTTC. Translating it yields CASSLTRNEQYF.